This TCR beta chain was sequenced during a study of cytomegalovirus exposure and HLA in healthy donors. PCR was performed using 60 Vbeta and 13 Jbeta primers. Clones were sequenced by immunoSEQ multiplex PCR, and TCRdb holds only the in-frame ones, with some missing. The sample contains about 86,000 clones, about 75% of which appear only once. Between the trimmed V and J ends, which lost 3 bases and 1 base, there was a span of 9 bases. Germline CDR1 reads GTSNPN; CDR2 reads SVGIG (reference sequence). This CDR3 comprises 13 residues. The TCR originated in a female donor in good health and CMV-seronegative. The genes are TRBV30 and TRBJ2-5; the D is unclear. Sequencing used PBMCs. The CDR3 region has the DNA TGTGCCTGGAGCTTGAGCTTCCAAGAGACCCAGTACTTC. This encodes CAWSLSFQETQYF.